The clone carrying this T cell receptor (beta chain) was observed a few times. Antigen: not known. This sample is part of a study of T cell repertoires in cytomegalovirus infection. The wider study: Researchers turned to recently identified HLA-C-restricted CMV epitopes as well as well-studied HLA-B-restricted ones. Public signatures in TCR beta pointed to CMV infection and matching HLA type.

The study, taken as a whole, reports: There were carriers of CMV plus the relevant HLA, and cumulative public TCR beta family frequency identified them. The ex vivo response showed dominance by HLA-C-restricted CMV-specific TCR beta clonotypes.

The V end was cut by 6 bases, the J end by 1 base, with 15 bases between. This CDR3 has 15 amino acids. CDR1 and CDR2 from the germline V gene are MGHRA and YSYEKL. TCRdb re-derived calls from the reads in MiXCR, one entry per CDR3 protein. The sample contains about 920,000 distinct CDR3 sequences, less than 35% of which appear only once. This TCR derives from a human donor in good health (CMV status not recorded). Some clones in this sample may be carry-over from other donors' samples. This specimen was cultured CD8+ T cells from PBMCs, taken from culture after CMV antigen stimulation. V is TRBV4-1 and J is TRBJ2-5; no clear D. CDR3 protein: CASSYRAVSQETQYF. The CDR3 DNA reads TGCGCCAGCAGTTACCGGGCAGTTTCCCAAGAGACCCAGTACTTC.